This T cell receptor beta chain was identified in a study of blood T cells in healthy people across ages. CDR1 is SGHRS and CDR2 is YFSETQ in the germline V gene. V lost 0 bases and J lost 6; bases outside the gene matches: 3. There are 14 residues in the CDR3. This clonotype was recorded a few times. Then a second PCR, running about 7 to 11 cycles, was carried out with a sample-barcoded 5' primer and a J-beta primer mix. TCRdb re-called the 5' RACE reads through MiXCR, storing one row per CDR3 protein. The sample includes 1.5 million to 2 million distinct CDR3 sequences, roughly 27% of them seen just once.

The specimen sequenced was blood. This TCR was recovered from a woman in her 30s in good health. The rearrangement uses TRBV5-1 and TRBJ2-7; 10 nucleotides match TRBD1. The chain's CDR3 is CASSLGGTGAEQYF. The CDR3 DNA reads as TGCGCCAGCAGCTTGGGCGGGACAGGGGCCGAGCAGTACTTC.